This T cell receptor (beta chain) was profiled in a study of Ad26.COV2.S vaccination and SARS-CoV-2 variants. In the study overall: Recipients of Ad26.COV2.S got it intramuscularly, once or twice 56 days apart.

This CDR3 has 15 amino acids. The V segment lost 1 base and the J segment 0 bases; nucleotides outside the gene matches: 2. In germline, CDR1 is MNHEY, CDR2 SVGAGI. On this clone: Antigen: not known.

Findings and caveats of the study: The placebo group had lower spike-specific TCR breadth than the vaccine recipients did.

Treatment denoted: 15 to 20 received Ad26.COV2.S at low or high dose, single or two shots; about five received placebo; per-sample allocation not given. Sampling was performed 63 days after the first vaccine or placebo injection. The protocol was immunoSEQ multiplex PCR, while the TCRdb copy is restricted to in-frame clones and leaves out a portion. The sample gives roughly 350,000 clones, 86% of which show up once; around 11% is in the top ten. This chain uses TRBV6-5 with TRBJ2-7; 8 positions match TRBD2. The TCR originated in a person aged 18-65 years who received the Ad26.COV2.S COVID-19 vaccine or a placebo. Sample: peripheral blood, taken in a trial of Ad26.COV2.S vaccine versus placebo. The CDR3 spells CASSYLREGSYEQYF. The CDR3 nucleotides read TGTGCCAGCAGTTACTTACGGGAGGGCTCCTACGAGCAGTACTTC.